This T cell receptor beta chain was captured in a study of OX40 agonist ivuxolimab in advanced cancers. Study summary: Treatment of patients was with ivuxolimab, an agonistic anti-OX40 (CD134) antibody. Patients in the trial were receiving intravenous ivuxolimab every 2 weeks, at doses of 0.01 to 10 mg/kg.

TCRdb keeps only in-frame clones here, not all; method: immunoSEQ multiplex PCR. The data show 65,000 to 95,000 clones, roughly 94% seen once. Blood was sampled at baseline, cycle 4 day 1, and cycle 7 day 1. This CDR3 region has 15 residues. Losses at the gene ends were 4 bases for V and 8 bases for J; bases not matched to a gene: 9. Germline V gene lookup returns CDR1 SGHDT and CDR2 YYEEEE. Study-wide findings and caveats: Clonal expansion was among the lowest in partial responders at 0.1-3.0 mg/kg, especially CD8+.

Comment on this clone: The target antigen is unknown.

The receptor's source is an adult with an advanced solid tumor such as melanoma, head and neck, liver or kidney cancer. The sample consisted of CD4+ or CD8+ T cells sorted from blood, taken in a trial of the OX40 agonist ivuxolimab. This chain connects TRBV5-6 to TRBJ2-6; 7 bases match TRBD1. CDR3 amino acids: CASSDTPTGPNVLTF. Written as DNA, the CDR3 is TGTGCCAGCAGCGACACTCCGACAGGGCCCAACGTCCTGACTTTC. Together with reference TRBV5-6 and TRBJ2-6, the CDR3 gives the full variable domain: DAGVTQSPTHLIKTRGQQVTLRCSPKSGHDTVSWYQQALGQGPQFIFQYYEEEERQRGNFPDRFSGHQFPNYSSELNVNALLLGDSALYLCASSDTPTGPNVLTFGAGSRLTVL.